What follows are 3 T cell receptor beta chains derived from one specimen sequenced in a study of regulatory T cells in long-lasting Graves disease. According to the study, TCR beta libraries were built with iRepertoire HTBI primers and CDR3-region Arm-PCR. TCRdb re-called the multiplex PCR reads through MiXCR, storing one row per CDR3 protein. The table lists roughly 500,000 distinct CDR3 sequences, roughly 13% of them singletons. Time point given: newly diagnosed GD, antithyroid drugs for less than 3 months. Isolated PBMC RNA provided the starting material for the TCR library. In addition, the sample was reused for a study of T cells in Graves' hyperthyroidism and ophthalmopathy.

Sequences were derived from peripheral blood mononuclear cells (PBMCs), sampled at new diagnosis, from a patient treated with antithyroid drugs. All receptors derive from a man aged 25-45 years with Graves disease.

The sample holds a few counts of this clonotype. CDR3 nucleotide sequence: TGCGCCAGCAGCCAATTCATCCGGGAGTGGAGCACAGATACGCAGTATTTT. Translating it yields CASSQFIREWSTDTQYF. The chain couples TRBV4-1 to TRBJ2-3, with D possibly being TRBD2 (6 bases). Germline V lookup: CDR1 MGHRA, CDR2 YSYEKL. CDR3 length: 17 residues. V was cut by 2 bases and J by 0 bases, with 15 bases left in between.

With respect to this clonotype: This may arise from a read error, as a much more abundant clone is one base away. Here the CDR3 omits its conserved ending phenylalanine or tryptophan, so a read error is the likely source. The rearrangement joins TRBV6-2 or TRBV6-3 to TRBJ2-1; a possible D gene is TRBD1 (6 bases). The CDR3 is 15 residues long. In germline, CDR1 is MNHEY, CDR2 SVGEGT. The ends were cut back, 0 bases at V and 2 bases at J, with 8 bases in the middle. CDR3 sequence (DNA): TGTGCCAGCAGTTACTCGGACAGAGCCTACAATGAGCAGTTCTCC. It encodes CASSYSDRAYNEQFS.

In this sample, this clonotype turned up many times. CDR3 DNA: TGTGCCAGCACCCCACAGCCAATTCGGGAGCAGTACTTC. Translating gives CASTPQPIREQYF. The rearrangement joins TRBV6-1 to TRBJ2-7; D is undetermined. The CDR3 totals 13 residues. V dropped 7 bases and J dropped 7 bases, with 17 bases sitting between them. In germline, CDR1 is MNHNS, CDR2 SASEGT.